The 9 T cell receptor beta chains below all came from one sample that was sequenced in a study of blood T cell repertoires in COVID-19. Some clones are missing from TCRdb's copy, which holds only in-frame ones; the method was immunoSEQ multiplex PCR. The sample yields 210,000 or so clones, around 75% seen once. The sample was peripheral blood. The receptors shown here come from a human donor in a cohort sampled during active COVID-19.

This clone has a single count. The V and J genes are TRBV27 and TRBJ2-1, with 13 bases lining up with TRBD2. CDR1 MNHEY and CDR2 SMNVEV come from the germline V gene (reference sequence). The CDR3 covers 16 residues. The trim removed 4 bases at V and 8 bases at J, leaving 8 bases unmatched. The CDR3 DNA follows: TGTGCCAGCAGTTCCCGACTAGCGGGAGGTGTCCATGAGCAGTTCTTC. This sequence encodes CASSSRLAGGVHEQFF.

The chain carries TRBV4-3 and TRBJ2-3; the D is unclear. The CDR3 spans 13 residues. Germline-derived CDR1 and CDR2 are LGHNA and YSLEER. V lost 0 bases to trimming and J lost 6 bases, with 7 bases between them. The CDR3 region is CASSQDEADTQYF. For the CDR3, the DNA is TGCGCCAGCAGCCAAGATGAGGCGGATACGCAGTATTTT.

The chain carries TRBV11-1 and TRBJ2-1; D is unclear. This CDR3 has 15 residues. V shed 2 bases and J shed 7 bases, with 15 bases lying between them. Looked up from germline, CDR1 is SGHAT and CDR2 is FQDESV (reference sequence). Written as DNA, the CDR3 is TGTGCCAGCAGCTTACTTGCGGAACCCTGGAATGAGCAGTTCTTC. Protein product: CASSLLAEPWNEQFF.

The chain is built from TRBV28 and TRBJ2-1; TRBD2 matches 11 bases. The germline CDR1 and CDR2 sequences are MDHEN and SYDVKM. The CDR3 spans 15 residues. The V and J ends lost 6 bases and 7 bases, in that order; junction bases with no gene match: 8. Written as DNA, the CDR3 is TGTGCCAGCAGCTCCCTAGCGGGGGGCTTGAATGAGCAGTTCTTC. It is translated as CASSSLAGGLNEQFF.

The rearrangement links TRBV7-9 to TRBJ2-7; D is perhaps TRBD1 (6 bases). Trimming took 3 bases from V and 5 from J, leaving 14 bases between them. Germline values: CDR1 SEHNR, CDR2 FQNEAQ (reference sequence). This CDR3 is 14 amino acids long. CDR3: CASSFRDTGHEQYF. CDR3 coding DNA: TGTGCCAGCAGCTTCCGGGACACAGGCCACGAGCAGTACTTC.

In this sample, this clone turned up once. This chain uses TRBV19 with TRBJ1-6; a possible D gene is TRBD1 (5 bases). The germline V gene has CDR1 LNHDA and CDR2 SQIVND (reference sequence). This CDR3 is built from 13 residues. Trimming stripped 5 bases from V and 7 bases from J, with 9 bases between. The CDR3 is CASSEDRNSPLHF. DNA of the CDR3: TGTGCCAGTAGTGAAGACAGAAATTCACCCCTCCACTTT.

The chain is built from TRBV19 and TRBJ2-4, with TRBD2 identical over 9 bases. The CDR3 is 16 residues long. From germline, CDR1 is LNHDA and CDR2 SQIVND (reference sequence). The V and J ends lost 3 bases and 11 bases, in that order; junction bases with no gene match: 14. The CDR3 is CASSIEGLGTSLVQYF. The CDR3 nucleotides read TGTGCCAGTAGTATCGAGGGTTTGGGGACTAGCCTCGTTCAGTACTTC.

The genes are TRBV4-1 and TRBJ1-3; the match to TRBD1 covers 7 bases. The CDR3 is 14 amino acids. Germline CDR1 reads MGHRA; CDR2 reads YSYEKL. V gave up 2 bases and J gave up 6 bases; unmatched junction bases: 4. The CDR3 DNA is TGCGCCAGCAGCCAAACCGGGACAGCAAACACCATATATTTT. Amino acids: CASSQTGTANTIYF.

This chain links TRBV7-2 with TRBJ2-1; 10 bases are shared with TRBD1. V lost 4 bases and J lost 6; bases outside the gene matches: 3. The CDR3 length is 14 residues. Germline V gene data show CDR1 as SGHTA and CDR2 as FQGNSA. The CDR3 spells CASSSRTGGNEQFF. The CDR3 region has the DNA TGTGCCAGCAGCTCACGGACAGGGGGCAATGAGCAGTTCTTC.